This TCR beta chain was documented in a study of vaccination and CD4 T cells after COVID-19. Across the study: Post-COVID samples were collected a median approximately 93 days following diagnosis, spanning 35 to 161. Overlapping peptides of the spike proteins of SARS-CoV-2, HCoV-NL63, HCoV-OC43 and HCoV-229E were used for cell stimulation. In the control cultures, a CEFX pool, an HIV-1 Nef pool, or no peptide was supplied.

The junction had 2 bases not matched to a gene; V was cut back by 0 bases and J by 4 bases. This CDR3 spans 14 amino acids. Looked up from germline, CDR1 is SGHDN and CDR2 is FVKESK. Cultured CD4+ T cells had their DNA profiled by the Oncomine TCR Beta short-read assay. TCRdb re-called the PCR reads through MiXCR, storing one row per CDR3 protein. The data show about 8,600 distinct CDR3 sequences, with about 57% seen just once and about a sixth held by the top ten. Treatment defined: roughly 10-day PBMC culture with coronavirus spike peptide pools or control peptides (ViraFEST assay). In the ViraFEST assay, peptide-pool expansion preceded TCR sequencing of expanded clonotypes. Details on this clonotype: Antigen specificity is unknown.

This material consisted of cultured CD4+ T cells from blood, taken after SARS-CoV-2 vaccination. The TCR comes from a human donor with COVID-19. The chain has TRBV14 and TRBJ1-1, with 7 bases fitting TRBD1. In DNA, the CDR3 is TGTGCCAGCAGCCAAGATGCAGGGGGCACTGAAGCTTTCTTT. Protein: CASSQDAGGTEAFF.